These 21 T cell receptor delta chains came from one sample sequenced in a study of Vδ1+ human thymocytes. General observations from the study: Highly polyclonal TRG and TRD repertoires with Gaussian CDR3 length distributions appeared in thymus.

Extracted RNA was reverse transcribed into cDNA. Pooled V-gene forward primers with one constant-region reverse primer generated the CDR3 amplicons by multiplex PCR. TCRdb reanalysed the multiplex PCR reads with CATT. The data show under 85,000 delta-chain clones, with roughly a third seen just once and approximately 0.25% held by the top ten. No antigen is known for these receptors. Material: Vdelta1+ gamma-delta thymocytes from the thymus. Subset specified: FACS-sorted CD3+ TCRalphabeta- TCRVdelta1+ TCRVdelta2- thymocytes. These receptors all come from a boy under two years old who had congenital heart surgery.

The chain employs TRDV1 and TRDJ1; a possible D gene is TRDD3 (5 bases). CDR1 is TSWWSYY, CDR2 QGS, per germline. The CDR3 is 17 amino acids. V was clipped by 5 bases and J by 1 base, with 20 bases between them. The DNA of the CDR3 is TGTGCTCTTGGGCTACCTCGACTACCTGGGCTCACCGATAAACTCATCTTT. The encoded protein is CALGLPRLPGLTDKLIF.

The sample holds a few counts of this clone. V and J are TRDV1 and TRDJ1, with D perhaps being TRDD2 or TRDD3 (5 bases each). Germline assignment: CDR1 TSWWSYY and CDR2 QGS. CDR3 length: 19 amino acids. V lost 3 bases, J lost 2 bases, and 25 bases lay in between. The DNA for the CDR3 is TGTGCTCTTGGGGACATGATACTTCCGGATCTGTGCGAGACCGATAAACTCATCTTT. Its protein is CALGDMILPDLCETDKLIF.

A word on this clone: An end of the junction differs from the germline gene, which may be a read error. This chain links TRDV1 with TRDJ1; 7 nucleotides match TRDD3. The CDR3 length is 21 residues. In germline, CDR1 is TSWWSYY, CDR2 QGS. This CDR3 is CALGDIKFLATGVFYCDKPIF. CDR3 DNA sequence: TGTGCTCTTGGGGACATAAAATTCCTCGCTACTGGGGTATTCTACTGCGATAAACCCATCTTT.

V and J are TRDV1 and TRDJ1; 8 bases line up with TRDD3. This CDR3 is 21 amino acids long. Per germline, CDR1 TSWWSYY and CDR2 QGS. Losses at the gene ends were 2 bases for V and 2 bases for J; bases not matched to a gene: 22. CDR3 bases: TGTGCTCTTGGGGAATATTCCTCAACCTTACTGGGGGGTGTTGGGACCGATAAACTCATCTTT. Translating gives CALGEYSSTLLGGVGTDKLIF.

This clone was detected only a few times. This rearrangement joins TRDV1 to TRDJ1, with 7 bases lining up with TRDD3. This CDR3 contains 18 residues. Germline V CDR1 and CDR2: TSWWSYY, QGS. V shed 1 base, J shed 10 bases, and the junction held 21 bases outside the gene matches. The CDR3 is CALGEPSLPLGPDWGLIF. The CDR3 nucleotides are TGTGCTCTTGGGGAACCCTCCCTACCGCTCGGACCGGACTGGGGACTCATCTTT.

The chain couples TRDV1 to TRDJ1; tentatively, D is TRDD3 (5 bases). V dropped 2 bases and J dropped 0 bases, with 19 bases sitting between them. The CDR3 runs to 18 residues. Germline assignment: CDR1 TSWWSYY and CDR2 QGS. The CDR3 DNA reads TGTGCTCTTGGGGAATGTCGGGGGGGGGCCGCCGACACCGATAAACTCATCTTT. Protein sequence: CALGECRGGAADTDKLIF.

The rearrangement uses TRDV1 and TRDJ1; 8 bases map to TRDD3. The junction had 16 bases not matched to a gene; V was cut back by 4 bases and J by 0 bases. CDR3 length: 19 residues. The germline V gene has CDR1 TSWWSYY and CDR2 QGS. CDR3 bases: TGTGCTCTTGGGGGATACTCAGGTCTCGTACTGGGGGACACCGATAAACTCATCTTT. Its protein product is CALGGYSGLVLGDTDKLIF.

Only a few counts were recorded for this clone. The J gene is TRDJ1, the V gene TRDV1; TRDD3 aligns across 9 bases. The CDR3 contains 22 residues. V lost 0 bases to trimming and J lost 7 bases; unmatched junction nucleotides: 27. Germline loops: CDR1 TSWWSYY, CDR2 QGS. As DNA, the CDR3 is TGTGCTCTTGGGGAACTACTCGCTCGTCCCGTACTGGGGGACACGGCGCTGGGTAAACTCATCTTT. It yields the protein CALGELLARPVLGDTALGKLIF.

The genes are TRDV1 and TRDJ1; 7 bases are shared with TRDD3. V dropped 4 bases and J dropped 3; count of bases not matched to a gene: 11. The CDR3 covers 16 residues. Germline loops: CDR1 TSWWSYY, CDR2 QGS. CDR3: CALGVPGGRYPDKLIF. The CDR3 bases are TGTGCTCTTGGGGTGCCTGGGGGCCGGTACCCCGATAAACTCATCTTT.

There are a few counts of this clone. The J gene is TRDJ1, the V gene TRDV1, with D hard to call. The V and J ends lost 0 bases and 0 bases respectively, with 26 bases between them. CDR1 and CDR2 (germline): TSWWSYY, QGS. The CDR3 length is 21 residues. CDR3 protein: CALGELMKRGAITPHTDKLIF. The DNA for the CDR3 is TGTGCTCTTGGGGAACTAATGAAGCGGGGTGCAATTACTCCCCACACCGATAAACTCATCTTT.

J is TRDJ1 and V is TRDV1; D perhaps matches TRDD3 (6 bases). Per the germline V gene, CDR1 is TSWWSYY and CDR2 is QGS. The CDR3 contains 19 residues. Trimming took 4 bases from V and 1 from J, leaving 25 bases between them. The CDR3 protein is CALGVTPNTGRKGTDKLIF. The CDR3 region has the DNA TGTGCTCTTGGGGTTACTCCTAATACTGGGAGGAAGGGCACCGATAAACTCATCTTT.

The V gene is TRDV1, the J gene TRDJ1; D not resolved. Trimming stripped 0 bases from V and 4 bases from J, with 12 bases between. Germline CDR1 and CDR2: TSWWSYY and QGS. The CDR3 sequence is 15 residues long. CDR3: CALGELDAKDDKLIF. CDR3 nucleotides: TGTGCTCTTGGGGAACTGGACGCAAAGGACGATAAACTCATCTTT.

This clone occurred a few times. The V and J genes are TRDV2 and TRDJ1; 9 nucleotides line up with TRDD3. The CDR3 is 15 residues long. In germline, CDR1 is GEAIGNYY, CDR2 EKD. V was clipped by 0 bases and J by 4 bases; unmatched bases: 5. CDR3 sequence: CACDTVLGDGDKLIF. CDR3 coding DNA: TGTGCCTGTGACACCGTACTGGGGGACGGCGATAAACTCATCTTT.

There are a few counts of this clone. This chain links TRDV1 with TRDJ1, with 8 nucleotides matching TRDD3. The CDR3 extends over 20 amino acids. With 1 base clipped from V and 0 bases from J, the junction kept 16 bases outside the gene matches. Germline V CDR1 and CDR2: TSWWSYY, QGS. In DNA form, the CDR3 reads TGTGCTCTTGGGGAACGGCTTGCAGCAGGGGATACCGATTACACCGATAAACTCATCTTT. Translated: CALGERLAAGDTDYTDKLIF.

This clone came up many times. The sample contains more than one DNA sequence encoding this CDR3. The chain has TRDV2 and TRDJ1, with 12 bases lining up with TRDD3. V lost 1 base and J lost 3; bases outside the gene matches: 29. The V gene's germline CDR1 is GEAIGNYY and CDR2 EKD. The CDR3 has 24 amino acids. The DNA of the CDR3 is TGTGCCTGTGACACGGGGGTTCTGCGTCGCACCGTACTGGGGGATACCTTGTTGGCCGATAAACTCATCTTT. Its translation is CACDTGVLRRTVLGDTLLADKLIF.

This clone was picked up a small number of times. Compared with germline, one end of the junction differs, possibly owing to a read error. The sample holds other DNA sequences that translate to the same CDR3. The V call is TRDV3, the J call TRDJ2, with 7 bases lining up with TRDD3. From germline, CDR1 is TVYSNPD and CDR2 GDNSRS (reference sequence). This CDR3 contains 16 residues. CDR3 protein: CASRGRIRFLTAQLFF. DNA for the CDR3: TGTGCCTCCAGGGGGAGGATACGTTTTTTGACAGCACAACTCTTCTTC.

This clone was counted between two and nine times. The rearrangement joins TRDV1 to TRDJ1, with 9 bases aligning to TRDD3. The V gene end was trimmed by 1 base and the J gene end by 0 bases; junction bases not matched to a gene: 6. Germline V gene lookup returns CDR1 TSWWSYY and CDR2 QGS. The CDR3 is made up of 17 amino acids. This CDR3 is CALGERGYETDTDKLIF. The CDR3 DNA reads as TGTGCTCTTGGGGAACGGGGATACGAAACTGACACCGATAAACTCATCTTT.

The chain combines TRDV1 with TRDJ1; TRDD3 aligns across 7 bases. The V segment lost 1 base and the J segment 0 bases; nucleotides outside the gene matches: 23. The CDR3 loop spans 22 amino acids. CDR1 is TSWWSYY, CDR2 QGS, per germline. Here the CDR3 reads CALGEQFHYDFGGWSYTDKLIF. CDR3 in DNA: TGTGCTCTTGGGGAACAATTTCACTACGACTTCGGGGGATGGAGCTACACCGATAAACTCATCTTT.

The V gene is TRDV1, the J gene TRDJ1, with TRDD3 as a possible D gene (6 bases). In germline, CDR1 is TSWWSYY, CDR2 QGS. Trimming stripped 3 bases from V and 4 bases from J, with 21 bases between. CDR3 length: 17 residues. The CDR3 DNA reads TGTGCTCTTGGGGAGTTGTGCCCCCGGGCTGGGGTCGATAAACTCATCTTT. It specifies CALGELCPRAGVDKLIF.

This clone was detected only a few times. The V call is TRDV1, the J call TRDJ1, with 8 bases matching TRDD3. The CDR3 contains 18 residues. The germline V gene encodes CDR1 TSWWSYY and CDR2 QGS. V shed 4 bases, J shed 0 bases, and the junction held 13 bases outside the gene matches. The CDR3 DNA follows: TGTGCTCTTGGGGCCTTCCCTGTTCGACTGGGGGACACCGATAAACTCATCTTT. Protein sequence: CALGAFPVRLGDTDKLIF.

Note on this clone: Other DNA sequences within the sample encode an identical CDR3. The chain has TRDV1 and TRDJ1; TRDD3 agrees at 11 bases. The V segment lost 0 bases and the J segment 6 bases; nucleotides outside the gene matches: 21. This CDR3 contains 21 residues. Germline V gene sequence: CDR1 TSWWSYY, CDR2 QGS. The CDR3 bases are TGTGCTCTTGGGGAACTACGCCCCCAGTGGGGGATACGAGGTCAGCCTTATAAACTCATCTTT. Its protein product is CALGELRPQWGIRGQPYKLIF.